The source of this T cell receptor (beta chain) is a study of lymphopenia after photon versus proton radiotherapy. The study's findings and limits: Only patients who died were analyzed for survival; proton advantage is unproven. After lymphocyte nadir, photon-treated repertoires showed oligoclonal expansion, especially CD8+ Temra. Under photons, naive T cells and diversity fell while effector/memory populations rose. In patients who died, overall survival fell as post-nadir TCR diversity dropped more.

Worth noting for this clone: Antigen unknown.

The repertoire was sequenced with immunoSEQ multiplex PCR; TCRdb's copy has only in-frame clones and lacks some. The data contain more than 70,000 clones, around four fifths of them singletons. The sequenced sample was peripheral blood, obtained from a patient treated with proton-based radiotherapy. The source is a man aged 55 to 70 with pancreatic cancer.

The CDR3 nucleotides are TGTGCCAGCAGCTCACAACTAGCGGGCAAGTACTTC. Translation: CASSSQLAGKYF. The chain uses TRBV5-8 and TRBJ2-7; 9 bases map to TRBD2. Trimming took 3 bases from V and 11 from J; bases not matched to a gene: 6. This CDR3 region has 12 residues. Germline assignment: CDR1 SGHTS and CDR2 YDEGEE.